Described below is a single T cell receptor (beta chain) sequence and its context. Its target is not known. This specimen belongs to a study of T-cell reconstitution after alpha-beta-depleted transplantation in children. For TCRbeta, the library was prepared with unique molecular identifiers. One entry per CDR3 protein, called by TCRdb with MiXCR from the PCR reads. The sample lists about 980,000 distinct CDR3 sequences; about 29% were seen once. The CDR3 has 15 amino acids. V was clipped by 2 bases and J by 2 bases, with 13 bases between them. Germline CDR1 is DFQATT and CDR2 is SNEGSKA (reference sequence). General study points: Alpha-beta T cells about two months after transplant reportedly derived from several hundred expanded graft clones. The study traced high day-60 TCRbeta diversity in some patients to surviving recipient T cells and thymic progenitors. T cells produced anew were the main source of T-cell counts and diversity one year after transplant.

The clonotype originates from a boy under three years old who had a stem cell transplant for SCID, so the T cells may come from the graft donor. This chain uses TRBV20-1 with TRBJ1-5; D remains unclear. The sequencing used PBMCs, mostly from graft donor cells, collected 360 days after TCRalphabeta/CD19-depleted stem cell transplant. The CDR3 spells CSARSLIEGNQPQHF. The CDR3 DNA reads TGCAGTGCTAGATCGCTGATCGAGGGCAATCAGCCCCAGCATTTT.